This entry concerns a single T cell receptor (beta chain). This sample was included in a study of CD8 T cells in Susac syndrome. RNA amounts of about 0.5 to 1 ug underwent reverse transcription with random hexamers. TCRdb recomputed calls from the immunoSEQ multiplex PCR reads with MiXCR, one row per CDR3 protein. Of approximately 190,000 distinct CDR3 sequences in the sample, 85% to 95% are singletons; the top ten hold 0.1%. V lost 3 bases and J 3 bases, leaving 21 bases between the germline ends. The CDR3 is made up of 17 amino acids. Germline-derived CDR1 and CDR2 are SGHRS and YFSETQ. Sequenced input: CD4+ T cells from PBMCs. The origin of this receptor is a human donor in good health. The rearrangement links TRBV5-1 to TRBJ2-5; TRBD1 might be the D (6 bases). CDR3 in DNA: TGCGCCAGCAGCTATAGTTCGATTGGGGGCAGGAAAGAGACCCAGTACTTC. It specifies CASSYSSIGGRKETQYF.